The clone carrying this T cell receptor (beta chain) was detected a few times. What it binds is not known. This entry belongs to a study of beta chain features in type 1 diabetes. Across the study: The study examined about 100 million sorted cells across all samples.

This CDR3 spans 13 amino acids. Germline loops: CDR1 SGHAT, CDR2 FQNNGV. The J segment lost 9 bases and the V segment lost 3 bases, leaving 4 bases of the junction unmatched. Expressed TCRB transcripts were sequenced, since all the RNA that had been isolated was reverse transcribed. An average roughly 3.5 million reads came from naive, central memory and regulatory T cell samples. Here immunoSEQ multiplex PCR was the method, and the copy in TCRdb shows in-frame clones only, minus some. The sample yields 600,000 to 700,000 clones, about an eighth seen once. Regarding the study as a whole: Amplification by PCR could prefer shorter templates, with the same effect in patients and controls. Shorter TCRB CDR3s, moderately but significantly so, were found in Type 1 diabetes patients in all four CD4+ subsets. The study found that naive, central memory and Treg TCRB repertoires appeared more similar in patients than in healthy donors.

The source is a man younger than 40 with type 1 diabetes. Material for sequencing was naive CD4+ T cells from blood. The chain recombines TRBV11-2 with TRBJ2-1; TRBD1 agrees at 8 bases. The CDR3 nucleotides are TGTGCCAGCAGCTTCCAGGGGGCTATTGAGCAGTTCTTC. Protein sequence: CASSFQGAIEQFF.